This TCR beta chain was sequenced during a study of blood T cell repertoires in COVID-19. Across the whole study: Researchers got acute and convalescent COVID-19 samples from the United States, Italy and Spain. Sample material is recorded as cDNA or gDNA derived from T cells, B-cell-depleted T cells, or PBMCs.

Under the authors' procedure: Estimates of nucleated cell counts were drawn from the amplification of reference gene primers. Data came from immunoSEQ multiplex PCR; TCRdb stores just in-frame clones and leaves some out. Clone size and V and J calls were adopted from that table, with D and trimming inferred from the DNA. The data show more than 95,000 clones, about 80% seen once. Trimming cost V 6 bases and J 6 bases; bases outside gene matches: 1. This CDR3 region has 13 residues. Germline CDR1 reads LNHDA; CDR2 reads SQIVND (reference sequence). This clonotype originated in a man aged 65 to 79 with active or convalescent COVID-19. The chain links TRBV19 to TRBJ2-7; 14 nucleotides line up with TRBD2. Source material: peripheral blood. The CDR3 DNA is TGTGCCAGTAGGGGACTAGCGGGAGTCGAGCAGTACTTC. As protein: CASRGLAGVEQYF. The full variable domain, completed using reference TRBV19 and TRBJ2-7, is DGGITQSPKYLFRKEGQNVTLSCEQNLNHDAMYWYRQDPGQGLRLIYYSQIVNDFQKGDIAEGYSVSREKKESFPLTVTSAQKNPTAFYLCASRGLAGVEQYFGPGTRLTVT.